Shown below are 26 T cell receptor beta chains from a single sample sequenced in a study of cytomegalovirus exposure and HLA in healthy donors listed by TCRdb under 2017. The method was the immunoSEQ multiplex PCR assay. For the multiplex PCR, a mixture combining 60 forward primers for TCR Vbeta segments and 13 reverse primers for TCR Jbeta segments was used. Not all clones reach the TCRdb copy of this immuneACCESS table, which keeps in-frame sequences only. Checked studies attribute under half of the gap to unresolved V genes and leave the rest unexplained. This sample lists 200,000 to 250,000 clones; approximately 81% were detected once. Roughly 1.3% of the sample rests with the top ten. The material sequenced was PBMCs. The receptors stem from a human donor in good health.

The J gene is TRBJ2-5, the V gene TRBV7-9, with TRBD2 identical over 7 bases. V gave up 5 bases and J gave up 5 bases; unmatched junction bases: 8. The CDR3 consists of 14 residues. Germline loops: CDR1 SEHNR, CDR2 FQNEAQ (reference sequence). CDR3 bases: TGTGCCAGCAGCCAAAGACTAGCCGAGGAGACCCAGTACTTC. Translated: CASSQRLAEETQYF.

In regard to this clone: Germline and junction disagree at one end, which may indicate a read error. This chain joins TRBV2 and TRBJ2-7, with 15 bases that match TRBD2. CDR1 is SNHLY and CDR2 is FYNNEI in the germline V gene. This CDR3 is 14 amino acids long. CDR3 sequence reads: CASNFGLAGGPAVF. The CDR3 DNA follows: TGTGCCAGCAATTTTGGACTAGCGGGAGGGCCGGCAGTCTTC.

V usage is TRBV5-4 and J usage is TRBJ2-7; 11 positions match TRBD2. With V trimmed by 4 bases and J by 3 bases, 6 bases remained unmatched. Looked up from germline, CDR1 is SGHNT and CDR2 is YYREEE (reference sequence). There are 15 residues in the CDR3. The CDR3 region has the DNA TGTGCCAGCAGCCCGGGGACTAGCGGCCTCTACGAGCAGTACTTC. Translated, it gives CASSPGTSGLYEQYF.

This sequence joins TRBV10-3 and TRBJ2-3, with 11 positions matching TRBD2. The CDR3 extends over 15 amino acids. Trimming at V came to 10 bases and at J to 3 bases, leaving 9 bases not matched to a gene. Germline loops: CDR1 ENHRY, CDR2 SYGVKD. CDR3 sequence: CASGRLAGLTDTQYF. The CDR3 DNA sequence: TGTGCCAGCGGCAGACTAGCGGGGCTGACAGATACGCAGTATTTT.

The chain recombines TRBV19 with TRBJ2-1; D call uncertain. The CDR3 loop spans 12 amino acids. The V end lost 2 bases, the J end lost 7 bases, and 6 bases lay between the germline ends. Germline CDR1 reads LNHDA; CDR2 reads SQIVND (reference sequence). The CDR3 protein is CASSIYGNEQFF. The CDR3 DNA reads TGTGCCAGTAGTATATACGGGAATGAGCAGTTCTTC.

CDR3 sequence: CASSTTGTGELFF. The CDR3 DNA reads as TGTGCCAGCAGTACGACAGGGACCGGGGAGCTGTTTTTT. The gene calls are TRBV27 and TRBJ2-2; 7 bases match TRBD1. The CDR3 extends over 13 amino acids. V shed 5 bases and J 5 bases; nucleotides not matched to a gene: 2. CDR1 and CDR2 from the germline V gene are MNHEY and SMNVEV (reference sequence).

The chain's CDR3 is CASNRLAGVNWYF. The CDR3 region has the DNA TGTGCCAGCAACCGACTAGCGGGAGTTAATTGGTACTTC. The chain links TRBV6-6 to TRBJ2-7; TRBD2 matches 12 bases. The germline CDR1 and CDR2 sequences are MNHNY and SVGAGI (reference sequence). Trimming took 7 bases from V and 12 from J; bases not matched to a gene: 10. The CDR3 runs to 13 residues.

As concerns this clone: The junction departs from germline at one end; a sequencing error may be responsible. This rearrangement joins TRBV7-9 to TRBJ1-4; 9 bases are shared with TRBD1. The CDR3 is made up of 15 amino acids. Germline V gives CDR1 SEHNR, CDR2 FQNEAQ (reference sequence). The CDR3 here is CSSSSGQGFREKLFF. CDR3 coding DNA: TGTTCCAGCAGCTCTGGACAGGGGTTTCGTGAAAAACTGTTTTTT. Looking up the rest from reference TRBV7-9 and TRBJ1-4 gives the full variable domain: DTGVSQNPRHKITKRGQNVTFRCDPISEHNRLYWYRQTLGQGPEFLTYFQNEAQLEKSRLLSDRFSAERPKGSFSTLEIQRTEQGDSAMYLCSSSSGQGFREKLFFGSGTQLSVL.

The chain is built from TRBV4-1 and TRBJ2-7, with 7 nucleotides matching TRBD2. CDR1 and CDR2 (germline): MGHRA, YSYEKL. Unmatched junction bases numbered 11, after V lost 6 bases and J lost 0 bases. The CDR3 loop spans 16 amino acids. The CDR3 reads CASRRVGGGTSYEQYF. DNA for the CDR3: TGCGCCAGCAGGCGAGTTGGGGGGGGGACCTCCTACGAGCAGTACTTC.

This rearrangement joins TRBV7-8 to TRBJ2-4; 9 nucleotides match TRBD2. CDR1 is SGHVS and CDR2 is FQNEAQ in the germline V gene. Unmatched junction bases numbered 9, after V lost 4 bases and J lost 5 bases. The CDR3 totals 16 residues. Here the CDR3 reads CASSSRTAGGQNIQYF. In DNA form, the CDR3 reads TGTGCCAGCAGCTCCAGGACAGCGGGGGGCCAAAACATTCAGTACTTC.

In nucleotides, the CDR3 is TGTGCCAGCAGCTTGGCCGGGATAAACTATGGCTACACCTTC. This translates into CASSLAGINYGYTF. J is TRBJ1-2 and V is TRBV5-6; D remains ambiguous. CDR3 length: 14 amino acids. Trimming stripped 0 bases from V and 2 bases from J, with 8 bases between. CDR1 and CDR2 from the germline V gene are SGHDT and YYEEEE. The complete variable domain, with remaining parts taken from reference TRBV5-6 and TRBJ1-2, reads DAGVTQSPTHLIKTRGQQVTLRCSPKSGHDTVSWYQQALGQGPQFIFQYYEEEERQRGNFPDRFSGHQFPNYSSELNVNALLLGDSALYLCASSLAGINYGYTFGSGTRLTVV.

This rearrangement joins TRBV6-1 to TRBJ2-5, with D hard to call. The DNA end is a closer match to TRBJ2-7, so the J assignment may be wrong. The CDR3 is made up of 11 amino acids. Per the germline V gene, CDR1 is MNHNS and CDR2 is SASEGT. CDR3 in DNA: TGTGCCAGCAGGAATTCCTACGAGCAGTACTTC. As protein: CASRNSYEQYF.

V and J are TRBV27 and TRBJ1-5; D is possibly TRBD1 (6 bases). V lost 0 bases and J lost 5, with 11 bases in between. Germline V gives CDR1 MNHEY, CDR2 SMNVEV (reference sequence). There are 15 residues in the CDR3. The CDR3 region has the DNA TGTGCCAGCAGTTTATCGATTCAGGGGTATCAGCCCCAGCATTTT. Residues: CASSLSIQGYQPQHF.

The chain uses TRBV2 and TRBJ2-7; 10 bases line up with TRBD2. With 6 bases clipped from V and 3 bases from J, the junction kept 8 bases outside the gene matches. The CDR3 is made up of 15 amino acids. Per germline, CDR1 SNHLY and CDR2 FYNNEI. CDR3 sequence: CASRGPSGSRYEQYF. The DNA of the CDR3 is TGTGCCAGCAGGGGACCTAGCGGGAGTCGCTACGAGCAGTACTTC.

The rearrangement uses TRBV2 and TRBJ1-2, with D unresolved. The V gene's germline CDR1 is SNHLY and CDR2 FYNNEI. V was pared by 3 bases and J by 6 bases, with 11 bases between. The length of the CDR3 is 13 residues. The CDR3 is CASSESRVHGYTF. CDR3 sequence (DNA): TGTGCCAGCAGTGAGTCGAGGGTACATGGCTACACCTTC.

The chain has TRBV2 and TRBJ2-1; D ambiguous. The CDR3 totals 11 residues. From germline, CDR1 is SNHLY and CDR2 FYNNEI. V dropped 10 bases and J dropped 9 bases, with 13 bases sitting between them. The CDR3 nucleotides read TGTGCCATACGCATTTCGAGTGAGCAGTTCTTC. It specifies CAIRISSEQFF.

The chain links TRBV7-8 to TRBJ2-5; weak D call: TRBD2 (6 bases). The CDR3 runs to 16 residues. Germline V gene sequence: CDR1 SGHVS, CDR2 FQNEAQ. V dropped 9 bases and J dropped 5 bases, with 25 bases sitting between them. The chain's CDR3 is CASKPPPRGRRETQYF. CDR3 nucleotide sequence: TGTGCCAGTAAGCCCCCACCCCGGGGGAGGCGGGAGACCCAGTACTTC.

On this clone itself: Different DNA sequences within this sample yield the same CDR3. This chain connects TRBV28 to TRBJ2-7; D gene ambiguous. The germline V and J ends were trimmed by 3 bases and 2 bases, with 8 bases remaining between them. The CDR3 length is 13 residues. Germline CDR1 reads MDHEN; CDR2 reads SYDVKM. This CDR3 reads CASSLGSPYEQYF. The CDR3 DNA follows: TGTGCCAGCAGTTTGGGCAGTCCCTACGAGCAGTACTTC.

The J gene is TRBJ1-1, the V gene TRBV18, with a possible D match to TRBD1 (5 bases). V lost 5 bases and J 4 bases, leaving 14 bases between the germline ends. The CDR3 is 14 residues long. Germline V gene data show CDR1 as KGHSH and CDR2 as LQKENI. DNA for the CDR3: TGTGCCAGCTCAGCTGGGGCAGGGCCCACTGAAGCTTTCTTT. The encoded protein is CASSAGAGPTEAFF.

This chain joins TRBV10-3 and TRBJ2-7; 8 nucleotides line up with TRBD1. The germline V gene has CDR1 ENHRY and CDR2 SYGVKD. The CDR3 consists of 13 residues. The V gene end was trimmed by 6 bases and the J gene end by 5 bases; junction bases not matched to a gene: 6. The CDR3: CAIRGTGTNEQYF. The CDR3 region has the DNA TGTGCCATCAGAGGGACAGGCACCAACGAGCAGTACTTC.

This sequence joins TRBV5-4 and TRBJ2-7; 9 nucleotides match TRBD1. The CDR3 sequence is 13 residues long. The germline gives CDR1 SGHNT, CDR2 YYREEE (reference sequence). V trimming: 9 bases; J trimming: 5 bases; junction bases outside the gene matches: 9. For the CDR3, the DNA is TGTGCCACCGAAAGACAGGGGGTTAACGAGCAGTACTTC. This codes for CATERQGVNEQYF.

The genes are TRBV7-6 and TRBJ2-7, with 9 bases that match TRBD2. The CDR3 is 13 amino acids. V was clipped by 4 bases and J by 4 bases; unmatched bases: 2. The V gene's germline CDR1 is SGHVS and CDR2 FNYEAQ. This CDR3 is CASSSGLAYEQYF. The CDR3 region has the DNA TGTGCCAGCAGCTCTGGACTAGCGTACGAGCAGTACTTC.

This chain connects TRBV19 to TRBJ2-1; 10 bases align to TRBD1. After removal of 4 bases from V and 8 bases from J, the junction contained 8 bases not matched to a gene. The V gene's germline CDR1 is LNHDA and CDR2 SQIVND (reference sequence). The CDR3 has 15 residues. The CDR3 DNA follows: TGTGCCAGTAGTACGCGGACAGGGGGGGTCGATGAGCAGTTCTTC. Translated, it gives CASSTRTGGVDEQFF.

The chain is built from TRBV30 and TRBJ2-7; 11 bases line up with TRBD2. V dropped 6 bases and J dropped 2; count of bases not matched to a gene: 6. CDR1 and CDR2 from the germline V gene are GTSNPN and SVGIG (reference sequence). The length of the CDR3 is 14 residues. Here the CDR3 reads CACSIAGGPYEQYF. In DNA, the CDR3 is TGTGCCTGCAGTATAGCGGGAGGGCCCTACGAGCAGTACTTC.

This rearrangement joins TRBV9 to TRBJ2-3, with 7 bases that match TRBD2. V gave up 3 bases and J gave up 0 bases; unmatched junction bases: 13. CDR3 length: 18 amino acids. CDR1 and CDR2 from the germline V gene are SGDLS and YYNGEE. CDR3 protein: CASSARDYPVTSTDTQYF. CDR3 bases: TGTGCCAGCAGCGCCAGGGACTACCCAGTAACTAGCACAGATACGCAGTATTTT.

The chain recombines TRBV29-1 with TRBJ1-1; a possible D gene is TRBD1 (5 bases). The CDR3 consists of 14 residues. V shed 1 base and J shed 4 bases, with 13 bases lying between them. Germline assignment: CDR1 SQVTM and CDR2 ANQGSEA. CDR3 DNA: TGCAGCGTTGAAGCAGGGTCGGGACTCACTGAAGCTTTCTTT. Translating gives CSVEAGSGLTEAFF.